The 28 T cell receptor beta chains below all came from one sample that was sequenced in a study of shared clonotypes between healthy human individuals. Data came from immunoSEQ multiplex PCR; TCRdb stores just in-frame clones and leaves some out. Here the sample spans about 1.5 million clones, roughly 96% being singletons. The sequencing sample was made of naive CD4+ T cells sorted from blood. The subset: CD45RA+ positively selected. The receptors stem from a man in his thirties or forties in good health.

The chain couples TRBV18 to TRBJ1-1; a weak D match, TRBD1 (6 bases). V lost 0 bases and J lost 6, with 14 bases in between. This CDR3 is built from 15 residues. CDR1 KGHSH and CDR2 LQKENI come from the germline V gene. DNA for the CDR3: TGTGCCAGCTCACCACCTAACAGGGTGTCGTCTGAAGCTTTCTTT. Amino acid sequence: CASSPPNRVSSEAFF.

The J gene is TRBJ2-1, the V gene TRBV7-9, with D possibly TRBD1 on 6 matching bases. Deletions cut 8 bases from V and 12 bases from J, with 20 bases between. This CDR3 is built from 13 residues. The germline V gene encodes CDR1 SEHNR and CDR2 FQNEAQ (reference sequence). The CDR3, as DNA: TGTGCCAGCGTGAGGGGCCAGGGGCACGGGCAGTTCTTC. Residues: CASVRGQGHGQFF. The whole variable domain, filled in from reference TRBV7-9 and TRBJ2-1, reads DTGVSQNPRHKITKRGQNVTFRCDPISEHNRLYWYRQTLGQGPEFLTYFQNEAQLEKSRLLSDRFSAERPKGSFSTLEIQRTEQGDSAMYLCASVRGQGHGQFFGPGTRLTVL.

Notes on this clone: Other DNA sequences in the same sample also yield this CDR3. V and J are TRBV4-1 and TRBJ1-5; TRBD1 matches 10 bases. Per the germline V gene, CDR1 is MGHRA and CDR2 is YSYEKL. The CDR3 length is 15 residues. With 1 base clipped from V and 4 bases from J, the junction kept 1 base outside the gene matches. In nucleotides, the CDR3 is TGCGCCAGCAGCCAAGTGGGACAGGGGAATCAGCCCCAGCATTTT. This gives the protein CASSQVGQGNQPQHF.

The chain uses TRBV11-2 and TRBJ2-7; 9 bases are shared with TRBD2. The length of the CDR3 is 14 residues. CDR1 is SGHAT, CDR2 FQNNGV, per germline. J gave up 5 bases and V 4 bases, and 6 bases lay outside the gene matches. For the CDR3, the DNA is TGTGCCAGCAGCTCTATTAGCGGGAGCCACGAGCAGTACTTC. This translates into CASSSISGSHEQYF. The full variable domain, completed using reference TRBV11-2 and TRBJ2-7, is EAGVAQSPRYKIIEKRQSVAFWCNPISGHATLYWYQQILGQGPKLLIQFQNNGVVDDSQLPKDRFSAERLKGVDSTLKIQPAKLEDSAVYLCASSSISGSHEQYFGPGTRLTVT.

The chain is built from TRBV7-7 and TRBJ2-2; unclear D gene. CDR3 size: 14 residues. Germline V lookup: CDR1 SSHAT, CDR2 FNYEAQ (reference sequence). Trimming shortened V by 1 base and J by 5 bases, and 8 bases separated the two germline ends. The CDR3 DNA reads TGTGCCAGCAGCTTAGACGCCGGAACCGGGGAGCTGTTTTTT. Amino acid sequence: CASSLDAGTGELFF.

Notes on this clone: Other DNA variants within this sample encode the same CDR3. V and J are TRBV28 and TRBJ1-4; 7 nucleotides agree with TRBD1. The junction had 1 base not matched to a gene; V was cut back by 6 bases and J by 0 bases. Germline V gene data show CDR1 as MDHEN and CDR2 as SYDVKM. The CDR3 has 14 amino acids. The CDR3 region has the DNA TGTGCCAGCAGAGGGGGCGCAACTAATGAAAAACTGTTTTTT. Amino acid sequence: CASRGGATNEKLFF.

The genes are TRBV4-3 and TRBJ2-1; 8 bases are a match to TRBD2. The V segment lost 0 bases and the J segment 5 bases; nucleotides outside the gene matches: 6. The CDR3 is made up of 16 amino acids. CDR1 and CDR2 from the germline V gene are LGHNA and YSLEER. CDR3 DNA: TGCGCCAGCAGCCAAGAGGGTATCGGGAGGGACAATGAGCAGTTCTTC. Translating it yields CASSQEGIGRDNEQFF.

This chain joins TRBV5-4 and TRBJ1-2; 7 bases are a match to TRBD1. Germline loops: CDR1 SGHNT, CDR2 YYREEE (reference sequence). J lost 8 bases, V lost 5 bases, and 9 bases had no gene match. This CDR3 comprises 13 residues. The CDR3: CASSRLQGSGYTF. The CDR3 nucleotides are TGTGCCAGCAGTCGTCTACAGGGGAGCGGCTACACCTTC.

The CDR3 reads CASSLADEQFF. CDR3 DNA: TGTGCCAGCAGCTTGGCAGATGAGCAGTTCTTC. The V and J genes are TRBV5-6 and TRBJ2-1; D remains ambiguous. CDR1 and CDR2 (germline): SGHDT, YYEEEE. Trimming removed 0 bases from V and 8 bases from J, with 3 bases in between. The CDR3 sequence is 11 residues long.

The CDR3 loop reads CASSYSGAGTEAFF. The CDR3 DNA reads as TGTGCCAGCAGTTACTCTGGGGCGGGAACTGAAGCTTTCTTT. The chain joins TRBV6-6 to TRBJ1-1; maybe TRBD1 (5 bases). Germline CDR1 and CDR2: MNHNY and SVGAGI (reference sequence). The V gene lost 0 bases and the J gene lost 5 bases, with 10 bases spanning the gap. CDR3 length equals 14 residues.

The rearrangement joins TRBV7-9 to TRBJ2-2; no clear D gene. The CDR3 runs 15 residues. V was trimmed by 2 bases and J by 3 bases, leaving 10 bases between them. From germline, CDR1 is SEHNR and CDR2 FQNEAQ (reference sequence). CDR3 sequence: CASSLSRADTGELFF. The CDR3 region has the DNA TGTGCCAGCAGCTTAAGCCGGGCGGACACCGGGGAGCTGTTTTTT.

CDR3 in DNA: TGTGCCAGCAGTTACTCGGGCTCCATCGAGCAGTACTTC. It is translated as CASSYSGSIEQYF. The rearrangement joins TRBV6-5 to TRBJ2-7, with no clear D. In germline, CDR1 is MNHEY, CDR2 SVGAGI. This CDR3 has 13 residues. V shed 0 bases and J shed 6 bases, with 9 bases lying between them.

For the CDR3, the DNA is TGTGCCAGCAGTGAAGAAATGGAGGGGGCGAGTCAGCCCCAGCATTTT. Amino acids: CASSEEMEGASQPQHF. The chain employs TRBV2 and TRBJ1-5, with 7 bases that match TRBD1. Per germline, CDR1 SNHLY and CDR2 FYNNEI. The CDR3 runs 16 residues. The J segment lost 6 bases and the V segment lost 1 base, leaving 9 bases of the junction unmatched.

This chain connects TRBV19 to TRBJ1-2; no firm D call. CDR3 length equals 15 residues. Germline values: CDR1 LNHDA, CDR2 SQIVND (reference sequence). The ends were cut back, 0 bases at V and 8 bases at J, with 16 bases in the middle. The CDR3 region is CASSIDRASAVGYTF. Written as DNA, the CDR3 is TGTGCCAGTAGTATAGATCGGGCCTCGGCCGTGGGCTACACCTTC.

The V call is TRBV4-2, the J call TRBJ2-1, with D possibly called TRBD1 or TRBD2 (6 bases each). The V gene lost 1 base and the J gene lost 6 bases, with 19 bases spanning the gap. Germline CDR1 and CDR2: LGHNA and YNFKEQ. The CDR3 has 17 residues. CDR3 protein: CASSQGFSGAVFNEQFF. CDR3 bases: TGTGCCAGCAGCCAAGGATTTTCGGGGGCGGTTTTCAATGAGCAGTTCTTC.

The V gene is TRBV6-5, the J gene TRBJ2-2; 8 bases are a match to TRBD2. This CDR3 has 15 residues. V dropped 7 bases and J dropped 2; count of bases not matched to a gene: 6. The germline CDR1 and CDR2 sequences are MNHEY and SVGAGI. The CDR3 is CASTGSGSNTGELFF. CDR3 DNA sequence: TGTGCCAGCACTGGCAGCGGGAGCAACACCGGGGAGCTGTTTTTT.

V is TRBV6-5 and J is TRBJ2-2; D call uncertain. This CDR3 spans 14 amino acids. Trimming left V 0 bases short and J 6 bases short, with 8 bases between. Germline lookup yields CDR1 MNHEY and CDR2 SVGAGI. DNA for the CDR3: TGTGCCAGCAGTTACTCGTTGGCAGCCGGGGAGCTGTTTTTT. Its protein is CASSYSLAAGELFF.

The chain links TRBV11-2 to TRBJ2-1; 11 bases line up with TRBD2. Losses at the gene ends were 0 bases for V and 9 bases for J; bases not matched to a gene: 4. In germline, CDR1 is SGHAT, CDR2 FQNNGV. This CDR3 spans 15 amino acids. The CDR3 sequence is CASSLELAGDLEQFF. DNA for the CDR3: TGTGCCAGCAGCTTAGAACTAGCGGGAGATCTTGAGCAGTTCTTC.

This chain uses TRBV28 with TRBJ2-7; maybe TRBD2 (7 bases). Germline assignment: CDR1 MDHEN and CDR2 SYDVKM. V lost 7 bases and J 2 bases, leaving 18 bases between the germline ends. This CDR3 spans 15 amino acids. CDR3 bases: TGTGCCAGCATCCCGGGCCGGGGGGCTACCTACGAGCAGTACTTC. Protein sequence: CASIPGRGATYEQYF.

The V call is TRBV18, the J call TRBJ2-2; D gene ambiguous. The V gene's germline CDR1 is KGHSH and CDR2 LQKENI. V was shortened by 4 bases and J by 6 bases, with 9 bases between the two germline ends. This CDR3 is 13 amino acids long. CDR3 bases: TGTGCCAGCTCACTCAAGTCCTCCGGGGAGCTGTTTTTT. This codes for CASSLKSSGELFF. Full variable domain (outside the CDR3, taken from reference TRBV18 and TRBJ2-2): NAGVMQNPRHLVRRRGQEARLRCSPMKGHSHVYWYRQLPEEGLKFMVYLQKENIIDESGMPKERFSAEFPKEGPSILRIQQVVRGDSAAYFCASSLKSSGELFFGEGSRLTVL.

The chain has TRBV7-8 and TRBJ2-5; tentatively, D is TRBD2 (6 bases). Trimming removed 0 bases from V and 3 bases from J, with 20 bases in between. The germline CDR1 and CDR2 sequences are SGHVS and FQNEAQ. This CDR3 contains 18 residues. CDR3: CASSLAPRGIRLEETQYF. In DNA, the CDR3 is TGTGCCAGCAGCTTAGCGCCACGCGGGATTCGATTGGAAGAGACCCAGTACTTC.

CDR3 sequence (DNA): TGTGCCAGCAGTTCGACAGGGGGCACAGCTTTCTTT. This sequence encodes CASSSTGGTAFF. The chain is built from TRBV6-5 and TRBJ1-1, with 10 bases matching TRBD1. The CDR3 loop spans 12 amino acids. With 4 bases clipped from V and 10 bases from J, the junction kept 3 bases outside the gene matches. Germline assignment: CDR1 MNHEY and CDR2 SVGAGI.

As to this clone: The identical CDR3 is also encoded by other nucleotide sequences in the sample. The chain couples TRBV7-8 to TRBJ2-5; D unresolved. Germline V gene lookup returns CDR1 SGHVS and CDR2 FQNEAQ. This CDR3 has 13 amino acids. The V and J ends lost 1 base and 5 bases respectively, with 8 bases between them. This CDR3 is CASSLGGRETQYF. The CDR3 nucleotides are TGTGCCAGCAGCTTAGGGGGTCGGGAGACCCAGTACTTC.

The rearrangement uses TRBV4-3 and TRBJ2-7; 11 bases are shared with TRBD2. In germline, CDR1 is LGHNA, CDR2 YSLEER. The junction had 3 bases not matched to a gene; V was cut back by 1 base and J by 1 base. CDR3 length: 16 amino acids. The CDR3 region has the DNA TGCGCCAGCAGCCAAGCTATAGCGGGAGGGTCCTACGAGCAGTACTTC. The encoded protein is CASSQAIAGGSYEQYF.

This chain links TRBV4-3 with TRBJ2-1; no reliable D call. The CDR3 is made up of 15 amino acids. Germline assignment: CDR1 LGHNA and CDR2 YSLEER. V was clipped by 2 bases and J by 0 bases, with 8 bases between them. The CDR3 spells CASSQWPSSYNEQFF. The CDR3, as DNA: TGCGCCAGCAGCCAATGGCCGAGCTCCTACAATGAGCAGTTCTTC.

This rearrangement joins TRBV5-1 to TRBJ2-2; TRBD1 matches 12 bases. Germline loops: CDR1 SGHRS, CDR2 YFSETQ. The CDR3 spans 14 residues. V shed 3 bases, J shed 9 bases, and the junction held 3 bases outside the gene matches. The CDR3 DNA reads TGCGCCAGCAGCTGGGGACAGGGGGCGCGGGAGCTGTTTTTT. It yields the protein CASSWGQGARELFF.

The chain joins TRBV5-4 to TRBJ2-1; tentatively, D is TRBD1 or TRBD2 (6 bases each). The germline V gene has CDR1 SGHNT and CDR2 YYREEE (reference sequence). V lost 10 bases and J lost 7, with 15 bases in between. This CDR3 contains 12 residues. The CDR3 region has the DNA TGTGCCGAAGGGGGGCCGAAGAATGAGCAGTTCTTC. Encoded protein: CAEGGPKNEQFF.

Turning to this clone: Other DNA sequences within the sample encode an identical CDR3. The V call is TRBV6-5, the J call TRBJ2-7; D remains unclear. Germline CDR1 is MNHEY and CDR2 is SVGAGI. The CDR3 covers 11 residues. The V end was cut by 3 bases, the J end by 6 bases, with 6 bases between. CDR3 protein: CASSYLGEQYF. Written as DNA, the CDR3 is TGTGCCAGCAGTTATTTAGGCGAGCAGTACTTC.